The 23 T cell receptor beta chains below were found in one sample sequenced in a study of response to subunit inactivated influenza vaccine. From the RT-PCR reads, TCRdb called clonotypes with MiXCR, one entry per CDR3 protein. The data show 450,000 to 600,000 distinct CDR3 sequences, 6.5% to 8% seen once. The material was PBMCs from blood, obtained 23 to 25 months after vaccination. The receptors here all came from a man between 50 and 75 years old who received an inactivated influenza vaccine.

There are a few counts of this clonotype. This sequence joins TRBV29-1 and TRBJ2-3; the D is unclear. The CDR3 extends over 12 amino acids. With 3 bases removed from V and 4 bases from J, the gap between germline ends came to 8 bases. Germline V gene sequence: CDR1 SQVTM, CDR2 ANQGSEA. The chain's CDR3 is CSVDGRSDTQYF. CDR3 nucleotide sequence: TGCAGCGTTGATGGCAGATCAGATACGCAGTATTTT.

This clonotype was seen a handful of times. The chain combines TRBV5-5 with TRBJ2-5, with D possibly matching TRBD1 (6 bases). CDR3 length: 15 residues. The germline CDR1 and CDR2 sequences are SGHKS and YYEKEE (reference sequence). The ends were cut back, 3 bases at V and 5 bases at J, with 17 bases in the middle. Written as DNA, the CDR3 is TGTGCCAGCAGCTCGATTGGGGGCTCGGTCGAGACCCAGTACTTC. It is translated as CASSSIGGSVETQYF.

This clonotype was observed a handful of times. The junction does not match germline at one end; this may be a read error. The rearrangement joins TRBV7-7 to TRBJ2-3; D unresolved. The V gene's germline CDR1 is SSHAT and CDR2 FNYEAQ (reference sequence). The CDR3 has 13 residues. The DNA of the CDR3 is TGTGCTAGCAGCTTATCGTGGACAGATACGCAGTATTTT. Residues: CASSLSWTDTQYF. The full variable domain, with the rest looked up from reference TRBV7-7 and TRBJ2-3, is GAGVSQSPRYKVTKRGQDVTLRCDPISSHATLYWYQQALGQGPEFLTYFNYEAQPDKSGLPSDRFSAERPEGSISTLTIQRTEQRDSAMYRCASSLSWTDTQYFGPGTRLTVL.

This sequence joins TRBV6-2 or TRBV6-3 and TRBJ2-3; D not resolved. Matching the DNA end better, TRBJ1-5 makes the J call doubtful. The V gene's germline CDR1 is MNHEY and CDR2 SVGEGT. The CDR3 is 12 residues long. The CDR3 protein is CASSYPTSGQHF. The CDR3 coding sequence is TGTGCCAGCAGTTACCCGACTAGCGGTCAGCATTTT.

As to this clonotype: The junction departs from the called germline gene at one end, perhaps through a read error. The chain combines TRBV7-7 with TRBJ2-1; perhaps TRBD2 as D (5 bases). There are 14 residues in the CDR3. Looked up from germline, CDR1 is SSHAT and CDR2 is FNYEAQ (reference sequence). CDR3 DNA sequence: TGTGCTAGCAGCTTAAGCCTGAGGGCCAATGAGCAGTTCTTC. Translation gives CASSLSLRANEQFF.

This clonotype was observed a few times. The J gene is TRBJ1-2, the V gene TRBV6-1, with D tentatively TRBD1 (6 bases). V lost 7 bases to trimming and J lost 5 bases, with 20 bases between them. CDR1 and CDR2 from the germline V gene are MNHNS and SASEGT. The CDR3 is 15 residues long. The DNA of the CDR3 is TGTGCCAGCACCTACGGGTGGGGGGACACTTATGGCTACACCTTC. Its translation: CASTYGWGDTYGYTF.

V usage is TRBV11-2 and J usage is TRBJ2-1; TRBD2 might be the D (6 bases). Germline CDR1 is SGHAT and CDR2 is FQNNGV. V lost 0 bases, J lost 9 bases, and 12 bases lay in between. The CDR3 covers 14 residues. The CDR3 protein is CASSLEILGGEQFF. Here the CDR3 DNA reads TGTGCCAGCAGCTTAGAGATTTTGGGGGGTGAGCAGTTCTTC.

This clonotype came up many times. The chain couples TRBV6-5 to TRBJ2-6, with 8 nucleotides matching TRBD1. J was trimmed by 0 bases and V by 0 bases; bases with no gene match: 7. Per the germline V gene, CDR1 is MNHEY and CDR2 is SVGAGI. There are 19 residues in the CDR3. In DNA, the CDR3 is TGTGCCAGCAGTTACTCCGGGACAGGCCTTCTCTCTGGGGCCAACGTCCTGACTTTC. Protein product: CASSYSGTGLLSGANVLTF.

This chain connects TRBV25-1 to TRBJ2-7; D possibly corresponds to TRBD1 (6 bases). V gave up 8 bases and J gave up 7 bases, with 21 bases separating them. This CDR3 has 14 residues. Germline V gene sequence: CDR1 MGHDK, CDR2 SYGVNS. The CDR3: CASRTTGYLGEQYF. CDR3 bases: TGTGCCAGCCGAACCACAGGGTATCTAGGGGAGCAGTACTTC.

The V call is TRBV25-1, the J call TRBJ1-1; D gene ambiguous. This CDR3 spans 15 amino acids. V was trimmed by 8 bases and J by 2 bases, leaving 18 bases between them. Germline CDR1 and CDR2: MGHDK and SYGVNS. The CDR3 is CASGEGGLPNTEAFF. Written as DNA, the CDR3 is TGTGCCAGCGGAGAAGGAGGGTTACCCAACACTGAAGCTTTCTTT.

This clonotype was seen repeatedly, ten times or more. The chain couples TRBV20-1 to TRBJ2-3; the D is unclear. The CDR3 sequence is 18 residues long. Trimming removed 0 bases at V and 5 bases at J, with 24 bases between. Germline V gives CDR1 DFQATT, CDR2 SNEGSKA (reference sequence). The CDR3 bases are TGCAGTGCTAGAGATTTTACTCGTGACCGACGACCCGTAGATACGCAGTATTTT. Amino acid sequence: CSARDFTRDRRPVDTQYF.

This rearrangement joins TRBV5-1 to TRBJ1-1; 10 nucleotides match TRBD1. The V and J ends lost 0 bases and 6 bases, in that order; junction bases with no gene match: 5. Germline V gives CDR1 SGHRS, CDR2 YFSETQ. This CDR3 is 15 amino acids long. CDR3 residues: CASSLGQGAISEAFF. The CDR3 nucleotides read TGCGCCAGCAGCTTGGGACAGGGGGCTATCTCTGAAGCTTTCTTT.

The chain links TRBV27 to TRBJ2-7; weak D call: TRBD1 (6 bases). The germline V and J ends were trimmed by 4 bases and 0 bases, with 13 bases remaining between them. CDR3 length equals 15 residues. The germline gives CDR1 MNHEY, CDR2 SMNVEV (reference sequence). Here the CDR3 reads CASSSRVGGSYEQYF. CDR3 DNA: TGTGCCAGCAGTTCCCGCGTAGGGGGCTCCTACGAGCAGTACTTC.

This clonotype was recorded at least ten times. A junction end diverges from the germline sequence, so it may reflect a read error. The J gene is TRBJ2-1, the V gene TRBV20-1; 7 bases match TRBD2. The germline V gene encodes CDR1 DFQATT and CDR2 SNEGSKA (reference sequence). The CDR3 totals 12 residues. The CDR3 DNA follows: TGCAGCGCTAGCGGATCCTACAATGAGCAGTTCTTC. It translates to CSASGSYNEQFF.

The rearrangement joins TRBV7-8 to TRBJ2-1; no reliable D call. This CDR3 is 15 amino acids long. The V end was cut by 3 bases, the J end by 2 bases, with 11 bases between. The germline V gene encodes CDR1 SGHVS and CDR2 FQNEAQ. CDR3 nucleotide sequence: TGTGCCAGCAGCTTCGGAGAACCCCCCTACAATGAGCAGTTCTTC. It codes for CASSFGEPPYNEQFF.

The sample holds many counts of this clonotype. This rearrangement joins TRBV4-2 to TRBJ1-2, with D perhaps TRBD1 (5 bases). V lost 0 bases and J lost 7, with 12 bases in between. The CDR3 extends over 14 amino acids. CDR1 and CDR2 from the germline V gene are LGHNA and YNFKEQ. The CDR3 reads CASSQDQTVRGYTF. The CDR3 coding sequence is TGTGCCAGCAGCCAAGATCAGACAGTACGTGGCTACACCTTC.

The sample holds a few counts of this clonotype. This chain links TRBV10-3 with TRBJ1-1; D not certain. CDR1 ENHRY and CDR2 SYGVKD come from the germline V gene. CDR3 length: 14 residues. The ends were cut back, 7 bases at V and 4 bases at J, with 16 bases in the middle. This chain's CDR3 is CAITSAGEGTEAFF. Written as DNA, the CDR3 is TGTGCCATCACCAGCGCCGGGGAAGGCACTGAAGCTTTCTTT.

This clonotype showed up just a few times. The chain carries TRBV20-1 and TRBJ2-2; 15 bases agree with TRBD2. The V segment lost 3 bases and the J segment 4 bases; nucleotides outside the gene matches: 6. Germline assignment: CDR1 DFQATT and CDR2 SNEGSKA (reference sequence). CDR3 length: 17 amino acids. The CDR3 loop is CSASGTSGGPLTGELFF. CDR3 nucleotides: TGCAGTGCTAGTGGGACTAGCGGGGGGCCACTCACCGGGGAGCTGTTTTTT.

In its sample, this clonotype was seen a few times. The chain uses TRBV28 and TRBJ2-1, with D maybe TRBD1 (6 bases). Germline V lookup: CDR1 MDHEN, CDR2 SYDVKM. The CDR3 is 15 residues long. V lost 5 bases and J lost 2, with 13 bases in between. CDR3 sequence: CASSPGQRPYNEQFF. The CDR3 nucleotides are TGTGCCAGCAGTCCTGGACAGAGGCCCTACAATGAGCAGTTCTTC.

This clonotype was seen a handful of times. The CDR3 reads CASRTQKIADEQFF. The CDR3 DNA reads as TGTGCCAGCCGAACACAGAAGATAGCGGATGAGCAGTTCTTC. This rearrangement joins TRBV27 to TRBJ2-1, with D possibly being TRBD2 (6 bases). Germline values: CDR1 MNHEY, CDR2 SMNVEV (reference sequence). This CDR3 is built from 14 residues. V was cut by 8 bases and J by 8 bases, with 19 bases left in between.

The rearrangement uses TRBV20-1 and TRBJ1-1; D possibly corresponds to TRBD1 (5 bases). The CDR3 is made up of 12 amino acids. The ends were cut back, 3 bases at V and 1 base at J, with 6 bases in the middle. Germline values: CDR1 DFQATT, CDR2 SNEGSKA (reference sequence). The CDR3 region is CSASGQNTEAFF. The CDR3 bases are TGCAGTGCTAGTGGACAGAACACTGAAGCTTTCTTT.

The table lists this clonotype with many counts. The V gene is TRBV7-3, the J gene TRBJ2-2; 15 bases are a match to TRBD2. From germline, CDR1 is SGHTA and CDR2 FQGTGA. The J segment lost 5 bases and the V segment lost 4 bases, leaving 8 bases of the junction unmatched. CDR3 length equals 18 residues. DNA for the CDR3: TGTGCCAGCAGCTCCGGGACTAGCGGGAGGCCATTAACCGGGGAGCTGTTTTTT. Amino acid sequence: CASSSGTSGRPLTGELFF.

The gene calls are TRBV24-1 and TRBJ2-2; D perhaps matches TRBD2 (5 bases). This CDR3 is built from 15 residues. V was shortened by 7 bases and J by 0 bases, with 11 bases between the two germline ends. The germline gives CDR1 KGHDR, CDR2 SFDVKD. CDR3 DNA: TGTGCCACCAGCCGCGTGGGAGCGAACACCGGGGAGCTGTTTTTT. The encoded protein is CATSRVGANTGELFF.